This is a list of T cell receptor beta chains from one sample in a study of blood T cells in healthy people across ages. TCRdb reprocessed the 5' RACE reads via MiXCR and lists one record per CDR3 protein. This table holds 600,000 or so distinct CDR3 sequences, around 31% found once. Sequences were obtained from blood. The receptors here all came from a woman of 80 years or more in good health. CDR3s include the opening cysteine and the closing phenylalanine or tryptophan. A D gene is named only where the DNA matches it firmly. The size of a clone is reported for some rows only, either as once, few or many, or as a class for expanded clones.

>TRBV6-2/TRBV6-3|TRBD1|TRBJ2-7|many
TGTGCCAGCAGTTACGGACAGGGAGGCGAGCAGTACTTC
CASSYGQGGEQYF
>TRBV12-3/TRBV12-4|-|TRBJ1-2|many
TGTGCCAGCTTTGGGAGGGGGGGGACCCCCTATGGCTACACCTTC
CASFGRGGTPYGYTF
>TRBV5-1|-|TRBJ2-3|-
TGCGCCAACAGCTTGGAGAGCAGCACAGATACGCAGTATTTT
CANSLESSTDTQYF
>TRBV12-3/TRBV12-4|TRBD2|TRBJ2-7|-
TGTGCCAGCAATTCCGCTAGCGGGCGGACGAGTGAGCGGTACTTC
CASNSASGRTSERYF
>TRBV6-1|TRBD1|TRBJ1-2|many
TGTGCCAGCAGTCGCCATGTTCCGGGACAGGGAGGGAATGGCTACACCTTC
CASSRHVPGQGGNGYTF
>TRBV5-1|-|TRBJ1-1|many
TGCGCCAGCAGCCCTGCGTTAGGGACGAGCACTGAAGCTTTCTTT
CASSPALGTSTEAFF
>TRBV5-1|-|TRBJ2-7|many
TGCGCCAGCAGCTTGGCCATTAGCTACGAGCAGTACTTC
CASSLAISYEQYF
>TRBV7-2|-|TRBJ1-1|many
TGTGCCAGCAGCTCGGTTCGGAACACTGAAGCTTTCTTT
CASSSVRNTEAFF
>TRBV12-3/TRBV12-4|TRBD1|TRBJ2-7|many
TGTGCCAGCAGTCCCGGGACAGGTTTCCACGAGCAGTACTTC
CASSPGTGFHEQYF
>TRBV11-2|-|TRBJ2-1|-
TGTGCCAGCAGTTTGACAAGGGCCCTGTCCAATGAGCAGTTCTTC
CASSLTRALSNEQFF
>TRBV10-3|TRBD2|TRBJ2-3|many
TGTGCCATCACCGAGGGGACTAGCGGGGGGGATACGCAGTATTTT
CAITEGTSGGDTQYF
>TRBV20-1|-|TRBJ2-7|-
TGCAGTGCCTCGGCGGAGAGTTACTACGAGCAGTACTTC
CSASAESYYEQYF
>TRBV29-1|TRBD1|TRBJ1-1|-
TGCAGCGTCCCCGGGACAGCTAACACTGAAGCTTTCTTT
CSVPGTANTEAFF
>TRBV7-2|-|TRBJ2-7|once
TGTGCCAGCAGCCTACTAAATACAGGGTTCCAGCAGTACTTC
CASSLLNTGFQQYF
>TRBV7-3|TRBD1|TRBJ2-2|few
TGTGCCAGCAGCTCGGACAGGGGCGGGGAGCTGTTTTTT
CASSSDRGGELFF
>TRBV30|TRBD1|TRBJ1-2|many
TGTGCCTGGAGTGTGGGACAGGGGAGCTACACCTTC
CAWSVGQGSYTF
>TRBV9|-|TRBJ2-7|many
TGTGCCAGCAAAGGGTGGGAGAGAGATTTCTACGAGCAGTACTTC
CASKGWERDFYEQYF
>TRBV6-5|-|TRBJ2-5|-
TGTGCCAGTATCTACCAGGGGGGGCCCCAAGAGACCCAGTACTTC
CASIYQGGPQETQYF
>TRBV6-2/TRBV6-3|-|TRBJ1-2|many
TGTGCCAGCAGTTACTCGGGGACCCGGGGCTATGGCTACACCTTC
CASSYSGTRGYGYTF
>TRBV12-3/TRBV12-4|-|TRBJ1-2|-
TGTGCCAGCAGTTCGGCAGATCACTATGGCTACACCTTC
CASSSADHYGYTF
>TRBV4-2|-|TRBJ1-2|-
TGTGCCAGCAGCCCCGGGTCCCTCTATGGCTACACCTTC
CASSPGSLYGYTF
>TRBV21-1|-|TRBJ2-5|many
TGTGCCAGCAGCAAAGCCGGGACAGGAGAGACCCAGTACTTC
CASSKAGTGETQYF
>TRBV9|-|TRBJ2-1|many
TGTGCCAGCAGCCCTACCTCGAGCTCCTACAATGAGCAGTTCTTC
CASSPTSSSYNEQFF
>TRBV25-1|-|TRBJ2-5|-
TGTGCCAGCAGCCGATCGTACCAAGAGACCCAGTACTTC
CASSRSYQETQYF
>TRBV29-1|TRBD1|TRBJ1-1|many
TGCAGCGCCGGGTCGGGGGGCGCAGGGGGAACTGAAGCTTTCTTT
CSAGSGGAGGTEAFF
>TRBV20-1|-|TRBJ1-2|many
TGCAGTGCTAGCGGAGGATCCCCTCGTGGCTATGGCTACACCTTC
CSASGGSPRGYGYTF
>TRBV20-1|-|TRBJ1-4|many
TGCAGTGCCGGAGGGCGCGGGGAAAAACTGTTTTTT
CSAGGRGEKLFF
>TRBV6-5|TRBD1|TRBJ2-1|many
TGTGCCAGCAGGCTGACAGGGGGCTACTACAATGAGCAGTTCTTC
CASRLTGGYYNEQFF
>TRBV6-6|-|TRBJ1-2|many
TGTGCCAGCAGTTACCCCACCGGACAGCCGCGCAACTATGGCTACACCTTC
CASSYPTGQPRNYGYTF
>TRBV29-1|-|TRBJ1-2|many
TGCAGCGTTGCCCGCGGGGGGGGAGACTATGGCTACACCTTC
CSVARGGGDYGYTF
>TRBV20-1|TRBD2|TRBJ2-3|many
TGCAGTGCTAGCTTAAGGACTAGCGGGGTCACAGATACGCAGTATTTT
CSASLRTSGVTDTQYF
>TRBV20-1|TRBD1|TRBJ2-3|-
TGCAGTCAGACAGGGGACACAGATACGCAGTATTTT
CSQTGDTDTQYF
>TRBV7-3|-|TRBJ1-1|few
TGTGCCAGCAGCCTCCTAGGACCGAGGGGGGTGAACACTGAAGCTTTCTTT
CASSLLGPRGVNTEAFF
>TRBV7-2|-|TRBJ2-7|many
TGTGCCAGCAGCCCCGGTGTGGTTCCCTCCTACGAGCAGTACTTC
CASSPGVVPSYEQYF
>TRBV7-9|-|TRBJ1-1|many
TGTGCCAGCAGCGCACCCGACAGAATGAACACTGAAGCTTTCTTT
CASSAPDRMNTEAFF
>TRBV6-1|-|TRBJ1-5|many
TGTGCCAGCAGTGAAGGGGCAGGGAGCAATCAGCCCCAGCATTTT
CASSEGAGSNQPQHF
>TRBV20-1|TRBD2|TRBJ2-7|-
TGCAGTGCCCTAACTCTAGCGGGAGGCACCTACGAGCAGTACTTC
CSALTLAGGTYEQYF
>TRBV27|-|TRBJ2-3|many
TGTGCCAGCAGTTTATATTCGCTGGGGGGCCAGGTATGTACGCAGTATTTT
CASSLYSLGGQVCTQYF
>TRBV2|-|TRBJ2-5|few
TGTGCCAGCAGTCCCCGAGGGGACAATGAGCAGTACTTC
CASSPRGDNEQYF
>TRBV11-1|-|TRBJ2-1|many
TGTGCCAGCAGCTTAGCGAAGGACAGCTTATACTTGAACAATGAGCAGTTCTTC
CASSLAKDSLYLNNEQFF
>TRBV25-1|-|TRBJ1-2|few
TGTGCCAGCACCCACGCGGGAACTGGCTACACCTTC
CASTHAGTGYTF
>TRBV7-6|TRBD1|TRBJ2-1|-
TGTGCCAGCAGCTTAGGAGGGGACAGAATCTACAATGGGCAGGTCTTC
CASSLGGDRIYNGQVF
>TRBV6-1|TRBD1|TRBJ1-6|-
TGTGCCAGCCGCCGGGACAGAGATTCACCCCTCCACTTT
CASRRDRDSPLHF
>TRBV19|-|TRBJ2-1|-
TGTGCCAGTAGTATAGGCTGGCGGGACATAAATGGCTCCTACAATGAGCAGTTCTTC
CASSIGWRDINGSYNEQFF
>TRBV28|TRBD2|TRBJ2-7|-
TGTGCCAGCAGTTCAATAGCGGGGATTTACAGGGAGCAGTACTTC
CASSSIAGIYREQYF
>TRBV6-6|TRBD1|TRBJ1-6|-
TGTGCCAGCAGTTACAGGACAGGCAATTCACCCCTCCACTTT
CASSYRTGNSPLHF
>TRBV27|TRBD1|TRBJ2-5|many
TGTGCCAGCAGCCCGCAGGGGGCCAAAACGGAGACCCAGTACTTC
CASSPQGAKTETQYF
>TRBV5-1|-|TRBJ2-1|many
TGCGCCAGCAGCTTGGATTCCGGCGCCTACAATGAGCAGTTCTTC
CASSLDSGAYNEQFF
>TRBV20-1|-|TRBJ2-1|-
TGCAGTGCCACGGGGGCGAGGACTTTCGGCAATGAGCAGTTCTTC
CSATGARTFGNEQFF
>TRBV30|-|TRBJ2-3|-
TGTGCCTGGAGTGTAGGCCAGCTCACAGATACGCAGTATTTT
CAWSVGQLTDTQYF
>TRBV3-1|-|TRBJ1-6|few
TGTGCCAGCAGCCAAGCGGCTCGGACAGATGATTCACCCCTCCACTTT
CASSQAARTDDSPLHF
>TRBV2|-|TRBJ2-5|few
TGTGCCAGCAGTGAAGGACAGACTCTGAGGTACTTC
CASSEGQTLRYF